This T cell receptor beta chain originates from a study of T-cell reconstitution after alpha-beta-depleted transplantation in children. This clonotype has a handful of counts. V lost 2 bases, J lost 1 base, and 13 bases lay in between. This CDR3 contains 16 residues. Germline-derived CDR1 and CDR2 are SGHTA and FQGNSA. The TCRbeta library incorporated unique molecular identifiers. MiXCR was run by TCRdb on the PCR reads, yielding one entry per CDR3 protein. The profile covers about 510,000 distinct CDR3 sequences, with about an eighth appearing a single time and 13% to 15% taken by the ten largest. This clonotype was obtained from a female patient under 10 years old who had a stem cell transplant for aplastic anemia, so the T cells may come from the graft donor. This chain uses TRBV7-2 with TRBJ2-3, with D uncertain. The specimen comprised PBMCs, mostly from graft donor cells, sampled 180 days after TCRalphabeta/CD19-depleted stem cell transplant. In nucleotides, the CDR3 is TGTGCCAGCAGCTTAACGTGGTACTCGGGCACAGATACGCAGTATTTT. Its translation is CASSLTWYSGTDTQYF.